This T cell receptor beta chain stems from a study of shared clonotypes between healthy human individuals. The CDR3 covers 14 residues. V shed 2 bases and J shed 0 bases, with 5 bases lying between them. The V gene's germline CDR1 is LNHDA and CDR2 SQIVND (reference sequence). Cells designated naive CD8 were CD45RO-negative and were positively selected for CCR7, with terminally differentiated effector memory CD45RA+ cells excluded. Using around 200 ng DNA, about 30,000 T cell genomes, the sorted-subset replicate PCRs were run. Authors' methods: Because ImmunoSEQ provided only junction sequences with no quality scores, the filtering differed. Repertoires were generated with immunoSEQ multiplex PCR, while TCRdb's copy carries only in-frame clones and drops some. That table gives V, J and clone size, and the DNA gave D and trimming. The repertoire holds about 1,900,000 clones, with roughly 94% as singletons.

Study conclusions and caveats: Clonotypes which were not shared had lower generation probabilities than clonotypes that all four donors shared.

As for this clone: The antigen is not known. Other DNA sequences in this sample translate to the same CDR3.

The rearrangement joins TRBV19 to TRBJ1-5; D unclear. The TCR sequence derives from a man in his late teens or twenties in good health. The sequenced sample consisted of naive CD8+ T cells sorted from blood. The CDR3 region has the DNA TGTGCCAGTAGTATAAGGGATAGCAATCAGCCCCAGCATTTT. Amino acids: CASSIRDSNQPQHF.